The clone carrying this TCR beta chain was counted only a few times. Its antigen is unidentified. The same CDR3 also results from other DNA sequences found in this sample. Cultured cells yielded isolated CD4+ T cells after around 10 days. On both days 3 and 7, half of the culture medium was replaced with IL-2 medium. Only in-frame clones appear in the TCRdb table, and some are missing; sequencing was by immunoSEQ multiplex PCR. The sample lists approximately 60,000 clones, about 72% occurring once. The CDR3 is 16 residues long. The germline gives CDR1 SGHRS, CDR2 YFSETQ. V dropped 0 bases and J dropped 1 base, with 12 bases sitting between them. The sample comes from a study of vaccination effects on CD4 cells after COVID-19. Findings and caveats of the study: Recruitment yielded few convalescent patients, and the study had no early post-infection timepoints.

The V call is TRBV5-1, the J call TRBJ2-3; D perhaps matches TRBD1 (6 bases). The clonotype was recovered from a human donor who had a prior SARS-CoV-2 infection. Sequencing was performed on CD4+ T cells from PBMCs cultured without peptide, taken before COVID-19 vaccination. The DNA for the CDR3 is TGCGCCAGCAGCTTGGGGGGGACACGTGGCACAGATACGCAGTATTTT. This codes for CASSLGGTRGTDTQYF.